Reported below is one T cell receptor (beta chain). The sample belongs to a study of T cell responses to AZD1222 COVID-19 vaccine. Data came from immunoSEQ multiplex PCR; TCRdb stores just in-frame clones and leaves some out. This sample yields more than 150,000 clones, of which approximately 92% are seen a single time; 10% belongs to the top ten. Trimming removed 4 bases from V and 2 bases from J; junction bases left unmatched: 6. Germline V gene lookup returns CDR1 SGDLS and CDR2 YYNGEE. The CDR3 loop spans 14 amino acids. This TCR came from an adult in good health. The sequenced sample was peripheral blood, obtained on day 0 of AZD1222 vaccination. This rearrangement joins TRBV9 to TRBJ2-7; 7 positions match TRBD1. The CDR3 DNA sequence: TGTGCCAGCAGCCCACGGACAGGCCCCTACGAGCAGTACTTC. This translates into CASSPRTGPYEQYF. Combining the CDR3 with reference TRBV9 and TRBJ2-7 gives the whole variable domain DSGVTQTPKHLITATGQRVTLRCSPRSGDLSVYWYQQSLDQGLQFLIQYYNGEERAKGNILERFSAQQFPDLHSELNLSSLELGDSALYFCASSPRTGPYEQYFGPGTRLTVT.